These 9 T cell receptor beta chains came from one sample sequenced in a study of T cell responses to AZD1222 COVID-19 vaccine. Data came from immunoSEQ multiplex PCR; TCRdb stores just in-frame clones and leaves some out. The sample includes more than 140,000 clones, around 89% of them seen just once. Sequenced material: peripheral blood, taken on day 0 of MenACWY control vaccination. Receptors were obtained from an adult in good health.

This clone occurred once. The V call is TRBV13, the J call TRBJ2-5, with D perhaps TRBD2 (6 bases). CDR3 length: 15 amino acids. Trimming left V 2 bases short and J 5 bases short, with 15 bases between. Germline V lookup: CDR1 PRHDT, CDR2 FYEKMQ (reference sequence). The CDR3 reads CASSLLYRSGETQYF. In nucleotides, the CDR3 is TGTGCCAGCAGCTTACTTTACCGGAGCGGGGAGACCCAGTACTTC. Full variable domain (outside the CDR3, taken from reference TRBV13 and TRBJ2-5): AAGVIQSPRHLIKEKRETATLKCYPIPRHDTVYWYQQGPGQDPQFLISFYEKMQSDKGSIPDRFSAQQFSDYHSELNMSSLELGDSALYFCASSLLYRSGETQYFGPGTRLLVL.

The CDR3, as DNA: TGTGCCAGCAGCTCCCTACAGGGATTAGGATCAATTGAAAAACTGTTTTTT. Protein product: CASSSLQGLGSIEKLFF. The chain couples TRBV7-8 to TRBJ1-4; D might be TRBD1 (6 bases). Trimming pared 4 bases from V and 7 bases from J, leaving 22 bases between. The V gene's germline CDR1 is SGHVS and CDR2 FQNEAQ. The CDR3 runs 17 residues.

The V and J genes are TRBV6-6 and TRBJ1-2; D remains ambiguous. V was trimmed by 2 bases and J by 7 bases, leaving 5 bases between them. The CDR3 spans 11 residues. Looked up from germline, CDR1 is MNHNY and CDR2 is SVGAGI (reference sequence). The CDR3 coding sequence is TGTGCCAGCAGTTACGCAGGTGGCTACACCTTC. Protein: CASSYAGGYTF.

The gene calls are TRBV7-2 and TRBJ2-3, with no clear D. CDR1 and CDR2 (germline): SGHTA, FQGNSA. This CDR3 has 15 residues. V was shortened by 3 bases and J by 0 bases, with 10 bases between the two germline ends. The CDR3 here is CASSLKAESTDTQYF. DNA for the CDR3: TGTGCCAGCAGCTTGAAGGCAGAGAGCACAGATACGCAGTATTTT.

The chain uses TRBV2 and TRBJ1-2; TRBD1 matches 8 bases. Germline V lookup: CDR1 SNHLY, CDR2 FYNNEI. With 6 bases clipped from V and 4 bases from J, the junction kept 7 bases outside the gene matches. The CDR3 runs to 14 residues. The CDR3 bases are TGTGCCAGCAGGAATGACAGGGGTACCTATGGCTACACCTTC. The encoded protein is CASRNDRGTYGYTF.

The chain recombines TRBV7-2 with TRBJ2-7, with D tentatively TRBD1 (6 bases). Germline V gene sequence: CDR1 SGHTA, CDR2 FQGNSA. The CDR3 is 15 amino acids. V lost 4 bases and J lost 2, with 15 bases in between. The CDR3 DNA sequence: TGTGCCAGCAGCTCTCAAGGGGGTCTCACCTACGAGCAGTACTTC. Residues: CASSSQGGLTYEQYF.

This clone was found once. The rearrangement links TRBV10-3 to TRBJ1-1; D unclear. Germline-derived CDR1 and CDR2 are ENHRY and SYGVKD. Trimming left V 4 bases short and J 3 bases short, with 21 bases between. The CDR3 consists of 17 residues. In DNA form, the CDR3 reads TGTGCCATCAGTGTAGGTTTGAAGGGAGGGTTCCACACTGAAGCTTTCTTT. Protein sequence: CAISVGLKGGFHTEAFF.

V is TRBV7-8 and J is TRBJ1-6; D perhaps matches TRBD1 (5 bases). The germline CDR1 and CDR2 sequences are SGHVS and FQNEAQ. Trimming removed 5 bases from V and 5 bases from J, with 7 bases in between. CDR3 length equals 13 residues. This CDR3 reads CASSPDNNSPLHF. The DNA for the CDR3 is TGTGCCAGCAGCCCGGACAATAATTCACCCCTCCACTTT.

This clone turned up a few times. CDR3 nucleotides: TGTGCCAGCAATGAACAGGGGGCAGAGACTTCACCCCTCCACTTT. It encodes CASNEQGAETSPLHF. The chain recombines TRBV6-6 with TRBJ1-6; 9 bases align to TRBD1. CDR3 length equals 15 residues. Germline CDR1 is MNHNY and CDR2 is SVGAGI (reference sequence). Trimming removed 7 bases from V and 9 bases from J; junction bases left unmatched: 10.